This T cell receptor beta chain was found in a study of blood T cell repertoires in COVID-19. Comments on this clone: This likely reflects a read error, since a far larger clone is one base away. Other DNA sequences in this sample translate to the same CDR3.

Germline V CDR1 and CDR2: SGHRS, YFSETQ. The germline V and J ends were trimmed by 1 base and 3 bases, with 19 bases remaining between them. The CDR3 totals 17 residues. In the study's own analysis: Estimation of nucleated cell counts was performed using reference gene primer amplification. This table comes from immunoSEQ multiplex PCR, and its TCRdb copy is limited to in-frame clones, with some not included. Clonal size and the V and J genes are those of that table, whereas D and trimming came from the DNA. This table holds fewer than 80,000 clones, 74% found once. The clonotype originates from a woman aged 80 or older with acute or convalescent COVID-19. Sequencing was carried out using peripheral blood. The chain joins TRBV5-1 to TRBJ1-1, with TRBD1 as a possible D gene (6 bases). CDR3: CASSLLGAGAGDTEAFF. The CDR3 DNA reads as TGCGCCAGCAGCTTGCTGGGGGCCGGGGCGGGGGACACTGAAGCTTTCTTT.